Presented here are 3 T cell receptor beta chains from one specimen sequenced in a study of shared clonotypes between healthy human individuals. The repertoire was sequenced with immunoSEQ multiplex PCR; TCRdb's copy has only in-frame clones and lacks some. The top ten clones hold 0.4% to 0.45% of a sample with about 1.5 million clones, approximately 98% of them seen once. The sample taken for sequencing was naive CD4+ T cells sorted from blood. Subset reported: CD45RA+ positively selected. Receptors were obtained from a man in his thirties or forties in good health.

The rearrangement uses TRBV19 and TRBJ2-1; a weak D match, TRBD2 (5 bases). Germline CDR1 and CDR2: LNHDA and SQIVND (reference sequence). The CDR3 sequence is 15 residues long. Trimming shortened V by 4 bases and J by 3 bases, and 13 bases separated the two germline ends. CDR3 coding DNA: TGTGCCAGTAGTAGTATCGGAACTAGCTACAATGAGCAGTTCTTC. This gives the protein CASSSIGTSYNEQFF.

The rearrangement links TRBV10-1 to TRBJ2-1, with TRBD2 identical over 14 bases. This CDR3 has 15 residues. The V gene end was trimmed by 5 bases and the J gene end by 6 bases; junction bases not matched to a gene: 3. Germline CDR1 is WNHNN and CDR2 is SYGVQD (reference sequence). CDR3 nucleotide sequence: TGCGCCAGCAGTAAGACTAGCGGGAGGGTCAATGAGCAGTTCTTC. Translating gives CASSKTSGRVNEQFF.

This chain connects TRBV28 to TRBJ1-1, with unresolved D. The CDR3 is 11 residues long. V was shortened by 7 bases and J by 1 base, with 4 bases between the two germline ends. Germline V gene data show CDR1 as MDHEN and CDR2 as SYDVKM. The CDR3 nucleotides are TGTGCCAGCATAACGAACACTGAAGCTTTCTTT. This translates into CASITNTEAFF. Variable domain in full (rest from reference TRBV28 and TRBJ1-1): DVKVTQSSRYLVKRTGEKVFLECVQDMDHENMFWYRQDPGLGLRLIYFSYDVKMKEKGDIPEGYSVSREKKERFSLILESASTNQTSMYLCASITNTEAFFGQGTRLTVV.